This T cell receptor beta chain was sequenced during a study of T cells in Graves' hyperthyroidism and ophthalmopathy. This clonotype has at least ten counts. TCR beta CDR3 sequences were amplified from RNA transcripts. Initially, a first-round RT-PCR of the TCR CDR3 employed the HTBI primer set. TCRdb called the multiplex PCR reads again in MiXCR, with one record for every CDR3 protein. This sample has under 400,000 distinct CDR3 sequences; about a sixth occur once, and the top ten carry 15% to 19%. From germline, CDR1 is SGHVS and CDR2 FQNEAQ. The CDR3 consists of 16 residues. V lost 4 bases and J 2 bases, leaving 17 bases between the germline ends.

Sequenced material: blood. This clonotype was obtained from a woman aged 40 to 50 with Graves' ophthalmopathy. The genes are TRBV7-8 and TRBJ2-5; a weak D match, TRBD1 (5 bases). The CDR3 loop is CASSSAIQGRQETQYF. CDR3 sequence (DNA): TGTGCCAGCAGCTCAGCGATCCAGGGTCGTCAAGAGACCCAGTACTTC.